This T cell receptor beta chain is drawn from a study of T-cell reconstitution after alpha-beta-depleted transplantation in children. The library targeted TCRbeta and was prepared with unique molecular identifiers. MiXCR, run by TCRdb on the PCR reads, gives a single entry per CDR3 protein. The sample holds roughly 300,000 distinct CDR3 sequences, approximately 10% seen once. In germline, CDR1 is SGHVS, CDR2 FNYEAQ. The V gene lost 0 bases and the J gene lost 7 bases, with 9 bases spanning the gap. This CDR3 spans 13 amino acids. This clonotype occurred a few times. The receptor was derived from a human donor who donated a stem cell graft to a child with acute lymphoblastic leukemia. Sample: PBMCs from the stem cell graft donor, taken from the stem cell graft. The chain carries TRBV7-6 and TRBJ1-1, with unresolved D. As DNA, the CDR3 is TGTGCCAGCAGCTTAGCGGGGAAAGGTGAAGCTTTCTTT. Translation gives CASSLAGKGEAFF. The full variable domain, rest sourced from reference TRBV7-6 and TRBJ1-1, is GAGVSQSPRYKVTKRGQDVALRCDPISGHVSLYWYRQALGQGPEFLTYFNYEAQQDKSGLPNDRFSAERPEGSISTLTIQRTEQRDSAMYRCASSLAGKGEAFFGQGTRLTVV.